The text below deals with one T cell receptor (beta chain). The data were taken from a study of T cell responses to AZD1222 COVID-19 vaccine. Between the trimmed V and J ends, which lost 3 bases and 9 bases, there was a span of 11 bases. The CDR3 totals 12 residues. CDR1 and CDR2 from the germline V gene are LNHDA and SQIVND (reference sequence). Some clones are missing from TCRdb's copy, which holds only in-frame ones; the method was immunoSEQ multiplex PCR. Seen here are some 130,000 clones, about 87% observed once, and the top ten hold roughly 2%. The input for sequencing was peripheral blood, taken on day 0 of AZD1222 vaccination. V and J are TRBV19 and TRBJ1-1, with D hard to call. This sequence originates from an adult in good health. In nucleotides, the CDR3 is TGTGCCAGTAGTATTCGTGGAGACAAAGCTTTCTTT. It encodes CASSIRGDKAFF.